Following are 6 T cell receptor beta chains from one sample sequenced in a study of T cell repertoires in cytomegalovirus infection. In TCRdb, the reads were re-called with MiXCR into one record per CDR3 protein. The sample gives over 300,000 distinct CDR3 sequences, 9.5% of which show up once; roughly 4.5% is in the top ten. Source material: PBMCs. These receptor sequences come from a human donor in good health (CMV status not recorded). Some clones in this sample may be carry-over from other donors' samples.

This clonotype was detected once. The chain is built from TRBV4-1 and TRBJ1-5; TRBD1 matches 8 bases. Germline V CDR1 and CDR2: MGHRA, YSYEKL. J was trimmed by 5 bases and V by 0 bases; bases with no gene match: 3. This CDR3 contains 15 residues. The CDR3 sequence is CASSQDRTGHQPQHF. DNA for the CDR3: TGCGCCAGCAGCCAAGATAGGACAGGGCATCAGCCCCAGCATTTT.

This chain joins TRBV29-1 and TRBJ2-7; TRBD1 matches 7 bases. The CDR3 is 15 amino acids. The junction had 10 bases not matched to a gene; V was cut back by 2 bases and J by 3 bases. The V gene's germline CDR1 is SQVTM and CDR2 ANQGSEA. In DNA form, the CDR3 reads TGCAGCGTTGAACCCAGACAGGGTCAAATCTACGAGCAGTACTTC. Translation: CSVEPRQGQIYEQYF.

This clonotype has at least ten counts. The chain uses TRBV7-2 and TRBJ2-7, with no clear D. Trimming removed 1 base from V and 4 bases from J, with 5 bases in between. The CDR3 contains 12 residues. Germline CDR1 SGHTA, CDR2 FQGNSA. The CDR3 reads CASSLEWYEQYF. The CDR3 DNA reads as TGTGCCAGCAGCTTAGAGTGGTACGAGCAGTACTTC.

At least ten counts were recorded for this clonotype. The chain is built from TRBV12-3 or TRBV12-4 and TRBJ2-2, with D perhaps TRBD2 (5 bases). V was shortened by 9 bases and J by 3 bases, with 11 bases between the two germline ends. CDR3 length: 13 amino acids. CDR3 in DNA: TGTGCCAGTGGCGAGGGCTACACCGGGGAGCTGTTTTTT. This gives the protein CASGEGYTGELFF.

The sample holds a few counts of this clonotype. The CDR3 sequence: CASQPARDRLAYGYTF. In DNA form, the CDR3 reads TGTGCCAGCCAGCCTGCCCGGGACAGACTTGCCTATGGCTACACCTTC. The gene calls are TRBV7-9 and TRBJ1-2, with 7 nucleotides matching TRBD1. The CDR3 sequence is 16 residues long. The J segment lost 4 bases and the V segment lost 8 bases, leaving 16 bases of the junction unmatched. Germline V gene data show CDR1 as SEHNR and CDR2 as FQNEAQ (reference sequence).

V and J are TRBV29-1 and TRBJ1-1, with D unresolved. The CDR3 loop spans 11 amino acids. Germline CDR1 and CDR2: SQVTM and ANQGSEA. V lost 3 bases and J lost 1, with 3 bases in between. The CDR3 DNA reads TGCAGCGTTGACAGGAACACTGAAGCTTTCTTT. Translated, it gives CSVDRNTEAFF.